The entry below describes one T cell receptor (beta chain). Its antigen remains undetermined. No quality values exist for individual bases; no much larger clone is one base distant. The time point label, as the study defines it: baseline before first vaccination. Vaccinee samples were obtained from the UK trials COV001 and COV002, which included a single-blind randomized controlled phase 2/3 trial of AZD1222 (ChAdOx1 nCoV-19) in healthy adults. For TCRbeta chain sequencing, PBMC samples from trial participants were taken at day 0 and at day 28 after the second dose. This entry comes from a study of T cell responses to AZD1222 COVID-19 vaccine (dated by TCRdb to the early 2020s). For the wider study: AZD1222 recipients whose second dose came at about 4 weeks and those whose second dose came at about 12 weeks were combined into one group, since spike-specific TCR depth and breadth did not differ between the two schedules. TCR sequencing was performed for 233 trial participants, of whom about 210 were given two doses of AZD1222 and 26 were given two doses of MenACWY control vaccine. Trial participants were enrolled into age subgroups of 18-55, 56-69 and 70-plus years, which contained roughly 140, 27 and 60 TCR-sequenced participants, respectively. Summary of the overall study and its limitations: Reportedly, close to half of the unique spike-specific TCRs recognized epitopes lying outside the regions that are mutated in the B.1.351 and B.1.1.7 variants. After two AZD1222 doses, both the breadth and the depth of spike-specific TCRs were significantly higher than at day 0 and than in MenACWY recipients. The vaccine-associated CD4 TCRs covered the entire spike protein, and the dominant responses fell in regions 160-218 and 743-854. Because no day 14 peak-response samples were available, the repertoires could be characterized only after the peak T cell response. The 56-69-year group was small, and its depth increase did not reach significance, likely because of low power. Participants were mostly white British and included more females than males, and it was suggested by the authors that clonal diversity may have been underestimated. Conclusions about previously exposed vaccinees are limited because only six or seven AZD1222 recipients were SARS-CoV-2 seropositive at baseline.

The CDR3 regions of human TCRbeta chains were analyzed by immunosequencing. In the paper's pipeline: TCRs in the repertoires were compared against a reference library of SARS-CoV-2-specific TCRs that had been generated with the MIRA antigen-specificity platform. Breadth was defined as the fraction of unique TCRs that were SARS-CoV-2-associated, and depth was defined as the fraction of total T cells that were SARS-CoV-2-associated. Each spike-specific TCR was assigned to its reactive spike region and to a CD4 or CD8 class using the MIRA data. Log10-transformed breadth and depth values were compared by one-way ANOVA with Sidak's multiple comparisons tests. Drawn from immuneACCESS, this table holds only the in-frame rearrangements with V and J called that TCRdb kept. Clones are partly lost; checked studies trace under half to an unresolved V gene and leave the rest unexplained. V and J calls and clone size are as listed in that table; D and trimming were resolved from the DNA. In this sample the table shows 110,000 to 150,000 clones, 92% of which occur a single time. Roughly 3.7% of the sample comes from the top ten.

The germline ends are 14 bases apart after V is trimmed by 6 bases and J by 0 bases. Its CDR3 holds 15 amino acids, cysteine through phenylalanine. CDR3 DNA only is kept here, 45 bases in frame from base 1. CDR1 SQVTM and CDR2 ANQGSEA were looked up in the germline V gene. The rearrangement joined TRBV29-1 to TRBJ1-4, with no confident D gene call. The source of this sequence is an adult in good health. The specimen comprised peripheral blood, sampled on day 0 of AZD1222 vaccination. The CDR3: CSVLEGRATNEKLFF. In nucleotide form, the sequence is TGCAGCGTCCTTGAGGGCCGAGCAACTAATGAAAAACTGTTTTTT.